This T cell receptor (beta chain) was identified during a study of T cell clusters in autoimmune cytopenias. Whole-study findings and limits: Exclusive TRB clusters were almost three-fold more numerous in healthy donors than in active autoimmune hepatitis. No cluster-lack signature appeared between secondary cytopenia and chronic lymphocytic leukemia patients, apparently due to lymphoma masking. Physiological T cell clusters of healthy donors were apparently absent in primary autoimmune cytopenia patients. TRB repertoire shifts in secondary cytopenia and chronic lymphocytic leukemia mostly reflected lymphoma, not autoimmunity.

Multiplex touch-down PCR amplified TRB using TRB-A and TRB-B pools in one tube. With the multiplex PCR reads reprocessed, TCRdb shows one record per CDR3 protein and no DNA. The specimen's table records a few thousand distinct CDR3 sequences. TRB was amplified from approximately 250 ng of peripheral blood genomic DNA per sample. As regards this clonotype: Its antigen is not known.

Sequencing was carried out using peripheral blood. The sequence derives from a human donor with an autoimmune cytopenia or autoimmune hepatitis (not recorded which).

CDR3 in amino acids: CASSFEGGVPVPPEQFF. The V call is TRBV7-2, the J call TRBJ2-1; TCRdb outputs TRBD2, but without DNA this stays unchecked. In germline, CDR1 is SGHTA, CDR2 FQGNSA. The CDR3 is made up of 17 amino acids. Full variable domain (missing parts from reference TRBV7-2 and TRBJ2-1): GAGVSQSPSNKVTEKGKDVELRCDPISGHTALYWYRQSLGQGLEFLIYFQGNSAPDKSGLPSDRFSAERTGGSVSTLTIQRTQQEDSAVYLCASSFEGGVPVPPEQFFGPGTRLTVL.